One sample yielded the 12 T cell receptor beta chains listed below, sequenced in a study of shared clonotypes between healthy human individuals. Clones were read by immunoSEQ multiplex PCR, and TCRdb kept only the in-frame ones, dropping some. The sample includes a few million clones, 90% to 95% of them seen just once. The sample consisted of naive CD4+ T cells sorted from blood. Noted subset: CD45RA+ positively selected. The receptors stem from a man between 18 and 35 years old in good health.

The chain recombines TRBV30 with TRBJ2-5, with a weak D call TRBD2 (5 bases). This CDR3 region has 15 residues. Germline CDR1 GTSNPN, CDR2 SVGIG (reference sequence). V dropped 2 bases and J dropped 5 bases, with 18 bases sitting between them. The CDR3: CAWSPPGGRWETQYF. In DNA form, the CDR3 reads TGTGCCTGGAGTCCTCCAGGAGGCCGGTGGGAGACCCAGTACTTC.

The CDR3 nucleotides read TGTGCCAGCAGCTTGGGCACAGGGCCGCCGAACGGAAACACCATATATTTT. It encodes CASSLGTGPPNGNTIYF. The chain uses TRBV7-2 and TRBJ1-3, with D possibly matching TRBD1 (6 bases). CDR3 length: 17 residues. With 3 bases removed from V and 4 bases from J, the gap between germline ends came to 19 bases. Germline assignment: CDR1 SGHTA and CDR2 FQGNSA.

The gene calls are TRBV6-6 and TRBJ2-7, with 8 positions matching TRBD2. Germline assignment: CDR1 MNHNY and CDR2 SVGAGI (reference sequence). This CDR3 is 16 amino acids long. V trimming: 7 bases; J trimming: 0 bases; junction bases outside the gene matches: 11. The CDR3 DNA reads TGTGCCAGCAAACACTCTTTAGCGGGGCGCTCCTACGAGCAGTACTTC. This codes for CASKHSLAGRSYEQYF.

The chain employs TRBV7-3 and TRBJ2-2, with D possibly matching TRBD2 (6 bases). Between the trimmed V and J ends, which lost 0 bases and 7 bases, there was a span of 12 bases. Germline-derived CDR1 and CDR2 are SGHTA and FQGTGA. The CDR3 is made up of 15 amino acids. CDR3 amino acids: CASSLTGQEGGELFF. The CDR3 DNA reads TGTGCCAGCAGCTTAACGGGGCAGGAGGGCGGGGAGCTGTTTTTT.

CDR3 nucleotides: TGTGCCAGCAGTTTAACTGAGGGGACTGAAGCTTTCTTT. It translates to CASSLTEGTEAFF. This chain joins TRBV27 and TRBJ1-1; D perhaps matches TRBD1 (5 bases). Germline values: CDR1 MNHEY, CDR2 SMNVEV (reference sequence). Trimming removed 2 bases at V and 5 bases at J, with 9 bases between. CDR3 length equals 13 residues.

This chain connects TRBV14 to TRBJ1-6, with TRBD1 matching 10 bases. The trim removed 4 bases at V and 9 bases at J, leaving 3 bases unmatched. This CDR3 is 14 amino acids long. From germline, CDR1 is SGHDN and CDR2 FVKESK. The CDR3 DNA reads as TGTGCCAGCAGCCGGGGGACAGGGGCTTCACCCCTCCACTTT. This codes for CASSRGTGASPLHF. Together with reference TRBV14 and TRBJ1-6, the CDR3 gives the full variable domain: EAGVTQFPSHSVIEKGQTVTLRCDPISGHDNLYWYRRVMGKEIKFLLHFVKESKQDESGMPNNRFLAERTGGTYSTLKVQPAELEDSGVYFCASSRGTGASPLHFGNGTRLTVT.

A note on this clone: Other nucleotide sequences from this sample produce the same CDR3. The genes are TRBV9 and TRBJ2-1; 7 bases are shared with TRBD2. CDR1 SGDLS and CDR2 YYNGEE come from the germline V gene. V trimming: 0 bases; J trimming: 0 bases; junction bases outside the gene matches: 3. The CDR3 length is 16 residues. CDR3 sequence reads: CASSVDGGSSYNEQFF. CDR3 nucleotides: TGTGCCAGCAGCGTAGATGGCGGGAGCTCCTACAATGAGCAGTTCTTC.

V and J are TRBV19 and TRBJ1-5; D is possibly TRBD1 (6 bases). This CDR3 has 16 residues. The germline CDR1 and CDR2 sequences are LNHDA and SQIVND (reference sequence). V gave up 6 bases and J gave up 2 bases, with 17 bases separating them. For the CDR3, the DNA is TGTGCCAGTAGCACCAGAGGGGGTGCGGGCAATCAGCCCCAGCATTTT. As protein: CASSTRGGAGNQPQHF.

The chain uses TRBV4-1 and TRBJ2-3; the match to TRBD2 covers 8 bases. The V and J ends lost 1 base and 4 bases, in that order; junction bases with no gene match: 10. There are 17 residues in the CDR3. From germline, CDR1 is MGHRA and CDR2 YSYEKL. In DNA, the CDR3 is TGCGCCAGCAGCCAAGGAAGGGTGAGCGGGGGTTCAGATACGCAGTATTTT. Its protein is CASSQGRVSGGSDTQYF.

The chain couples TRBV5-1 to TRBJ2-2, with D perhaps matching TRBD1 (6 bases). CDR3 size: 15 residues. Germline V CDR1 and CDR2: SGHRS, YFSETQ. V was clipped by 4 bases and J by 2 bases, with 12 bases between them. CDR3 bases: TGCGCCAGCAGCAGCAACAGGGAAAACACCGGGGAGCTGTTTTTT. This encodes CASSSNRENTGELFF.

The chain has TRBV19 and TRBJ1-5, with D possibly matching TRBD1 (5 bases). This CDR3 region has 12 residues. The V gene lost 3 bases and the J gene lost 5 bases, with 5 bases spanning the gap. CDR1 LNHDA and CDR2 SQIVND come from the germline V gene (reference sequence). The CDR3 sequence is CASSIRDQPQHF. CDR3 DNA: TGTGCCAGTAGTATCAGGGATCAGCCCCAGCATTTT.

This clone was recorded only once. The chain links TRBV10-3 to TRBJ1-2; D ambiguous. This CDR3 is 16 amino acids long. V lost 1 base and J lost 0, with 12 bases in between. CDR1 ENHRY and CDR2 SYGVKD come from the germline V gene. For the CDR3, the DNA is TGTGCCATCAGTGAGTTGGGCCCTTCAGCTAACTATGGCTACACCTTC. Protein sequence: CAISELGPSANYGYTF.